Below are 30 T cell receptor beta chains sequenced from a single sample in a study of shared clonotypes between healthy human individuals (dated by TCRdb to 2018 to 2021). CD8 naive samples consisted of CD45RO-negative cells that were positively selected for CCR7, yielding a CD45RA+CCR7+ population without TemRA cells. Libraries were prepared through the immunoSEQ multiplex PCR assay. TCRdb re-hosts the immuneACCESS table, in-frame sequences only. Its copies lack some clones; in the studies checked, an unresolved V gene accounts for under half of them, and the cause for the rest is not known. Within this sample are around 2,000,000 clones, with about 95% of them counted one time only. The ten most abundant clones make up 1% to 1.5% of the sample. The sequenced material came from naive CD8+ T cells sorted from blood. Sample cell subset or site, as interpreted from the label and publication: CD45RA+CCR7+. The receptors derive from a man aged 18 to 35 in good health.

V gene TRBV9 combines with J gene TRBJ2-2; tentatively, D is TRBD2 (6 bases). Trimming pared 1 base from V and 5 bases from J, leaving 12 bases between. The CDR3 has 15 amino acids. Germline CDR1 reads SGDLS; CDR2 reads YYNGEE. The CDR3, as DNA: TGTGCCAGCAGCGTAAGTGGAGGGTATACCGGGGAGCTGTTTTTT. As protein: CASSVSGGYTGELFF. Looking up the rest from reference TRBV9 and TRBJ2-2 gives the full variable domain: DSGVTQTPKHLITATGQRVTLRCSPRSGDLSVYWYQQSLDQGLQFLIQYYNGEERAKGNILERFSAQQFPDLHSELNLSSLELGDSALYFCASSVSGGYTGELFFGEGSRLTVL.

The CDR3 coding sequence is TGCAGCGGGATTGGTAGCGCCTACGAGCAGTACTTC. It is translated as CSGIGSAYEQYF. V is TRBV29-1 and J is TRBJ2-7, with D possibly TRBD2 on 5 matching bases. There are 12 residues in the CDR3. The ends were cut back, 7 bases at V and 2 bases at J, with 12 bases in the middle. CDR1 SQVTM and CDR2 ANQGSEA come from the germline V gene.

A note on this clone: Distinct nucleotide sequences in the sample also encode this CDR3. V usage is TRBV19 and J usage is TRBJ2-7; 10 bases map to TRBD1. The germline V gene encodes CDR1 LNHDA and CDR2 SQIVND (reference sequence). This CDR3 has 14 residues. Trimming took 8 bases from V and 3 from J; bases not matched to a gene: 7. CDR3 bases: TGTGCCAGTCGATCCGGGACAGGGGACTACGAGCAGTACTTC. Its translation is CASRSGTGDYEQYF.

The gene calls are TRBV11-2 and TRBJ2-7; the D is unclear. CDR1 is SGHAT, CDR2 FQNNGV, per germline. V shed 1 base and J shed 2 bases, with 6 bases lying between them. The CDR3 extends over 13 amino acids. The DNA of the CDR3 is TGTGCCAGCAGCTTAGCAGAACCCTACGAGCAGTACTTC. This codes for CASSLAEPYEQYF.

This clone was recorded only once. Here the CDR3 reads CATRLASYNEQFF. CDR3 DNA: TGTGCCACTCGACTAGCCTCCTACAATGAGCAGTTCTTC. The genes are TRBV15 and TRBJ2-1; TRBD2 agrees at 7 bases. This CDR3 is 13 amino acids long. Germline V CDR1 and CDR2: LNHNV, YYDKDF (reference sequence). Trimming removed 9 bases from V and 0 bases from J; junction bases left unmatched: 2.

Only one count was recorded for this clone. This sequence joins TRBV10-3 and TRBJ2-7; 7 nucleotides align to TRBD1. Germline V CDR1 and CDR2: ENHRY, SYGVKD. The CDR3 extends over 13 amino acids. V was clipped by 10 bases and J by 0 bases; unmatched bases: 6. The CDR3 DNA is TGTGCCACCCGACAGGGTTCCTCCTACGAGCAGTACTTC. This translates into CATRQGSSYEQYF.

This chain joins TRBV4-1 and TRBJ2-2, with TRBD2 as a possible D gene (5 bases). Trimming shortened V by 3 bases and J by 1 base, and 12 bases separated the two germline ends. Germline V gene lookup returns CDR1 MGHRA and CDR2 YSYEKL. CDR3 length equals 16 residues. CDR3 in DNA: TGCGCCAGCAGCCAGACTATTAGCTTGAACACCGGGGAGCTGTTTTTT. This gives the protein CASSQTISLNTGELFF.

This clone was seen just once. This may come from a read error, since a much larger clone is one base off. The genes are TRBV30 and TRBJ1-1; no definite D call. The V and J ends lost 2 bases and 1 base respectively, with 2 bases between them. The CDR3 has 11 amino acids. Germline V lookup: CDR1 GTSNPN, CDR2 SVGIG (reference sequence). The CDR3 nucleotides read TGTGCCTGGAGTACGAACACTGAAGCTTTCTTT. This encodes CAWSTNTEAFF.

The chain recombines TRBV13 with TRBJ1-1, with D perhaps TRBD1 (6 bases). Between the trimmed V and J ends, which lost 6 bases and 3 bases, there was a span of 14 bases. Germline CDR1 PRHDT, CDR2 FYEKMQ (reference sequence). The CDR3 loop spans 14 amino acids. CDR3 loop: CASRSEGVYTEAFF. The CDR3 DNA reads TGTGCCAGCAGGTCGGAGGGGGTTTACACTGAAGCTTTCTTT. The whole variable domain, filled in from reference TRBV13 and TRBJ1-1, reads AAGVIQSPRHLIKEKRETATLKCYPIPRHDTVYWYQQGPGQDPQFLISFYEKMQSDKGSIPDRFSAQQFSDYHSELNMSSLELGDSALYFCASRSEGVYTEAFFGQGTRLTVV.

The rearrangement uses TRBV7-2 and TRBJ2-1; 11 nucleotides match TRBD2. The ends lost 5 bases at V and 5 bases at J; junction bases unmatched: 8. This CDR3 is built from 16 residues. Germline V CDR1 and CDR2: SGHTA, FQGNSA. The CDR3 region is CASSTRLAGLDNEQFF. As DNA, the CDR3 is TGTGCCAGCAGCACACGACTAGCGGGACTTGACAATGAGCAGTTCTTC.

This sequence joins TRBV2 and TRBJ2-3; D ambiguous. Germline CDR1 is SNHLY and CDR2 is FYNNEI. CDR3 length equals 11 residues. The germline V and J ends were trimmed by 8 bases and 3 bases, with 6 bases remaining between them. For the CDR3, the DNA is TGTGCCAGCGAGGAGACAGATACGCAGTATTTT. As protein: CASEETDTQYF.

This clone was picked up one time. Here the CDR3 DNA reads TGCGCCAGCAGCCCGGGACTAGAAACCTACGAGCAGTACTTC. Translating it yields CASSPGLETYEQYF. The genes are TRBV5-1 and TRBJ2-7; TRBD2 agrees at 8 bases. This CDR3 is 14 amino acids long. CDR1 SGHRS and CDR2 YFSETQ come from the germline V gene. V trimming: 4 bases; J trimming: 2 bases; junction bases outside the gene matches: 5.

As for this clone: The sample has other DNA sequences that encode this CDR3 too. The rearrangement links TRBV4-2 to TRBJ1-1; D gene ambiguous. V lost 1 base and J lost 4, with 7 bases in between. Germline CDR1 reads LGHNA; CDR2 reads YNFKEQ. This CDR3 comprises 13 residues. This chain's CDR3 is CASSQGAGTEAFF. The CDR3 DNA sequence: TGTGCCAGCAGCCAAGGAGCGGGCACTGAAGCTTTCTTT.

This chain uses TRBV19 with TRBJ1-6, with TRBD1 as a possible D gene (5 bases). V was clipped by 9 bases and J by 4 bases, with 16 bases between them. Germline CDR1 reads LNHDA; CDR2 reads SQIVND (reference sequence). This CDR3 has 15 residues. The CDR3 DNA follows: TGTGCCAGCCAAGGGGACCCCCTGTATAATTCACCCCTCCACTTT. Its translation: CASQGDPLYNSPLHF.

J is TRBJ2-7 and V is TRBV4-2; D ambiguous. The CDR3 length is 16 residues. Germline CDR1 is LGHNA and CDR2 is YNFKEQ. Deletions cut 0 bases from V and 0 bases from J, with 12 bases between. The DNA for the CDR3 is TGTGCCAGCAGCCAAGAATTTGGGTCCAGCTCCTACGAGCAGTACTTC. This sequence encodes CASSQEFGSSSYEQYF.

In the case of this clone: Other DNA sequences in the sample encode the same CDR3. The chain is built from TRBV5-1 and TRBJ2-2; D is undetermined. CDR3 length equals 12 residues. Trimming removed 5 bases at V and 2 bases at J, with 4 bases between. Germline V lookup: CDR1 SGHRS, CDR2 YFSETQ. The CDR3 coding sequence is TGCGCCAGCAGATATAACACCGGGGAGCTGTTTTTT. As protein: CASRYNTGELFF. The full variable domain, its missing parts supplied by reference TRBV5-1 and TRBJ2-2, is KAGVTQTPRYLIKTRGQQVTLSCSPISGHRSVSWYQQTPGQGLQFLFEYFSETQRNKGNFPGRFSGRQFSNSRSEMNVSTLELGDSALYLCASRYNTGELFFGEGSRLTVL.

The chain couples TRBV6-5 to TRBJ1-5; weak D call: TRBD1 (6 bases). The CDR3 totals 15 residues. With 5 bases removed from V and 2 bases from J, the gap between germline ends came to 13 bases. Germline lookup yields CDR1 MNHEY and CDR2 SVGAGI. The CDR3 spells CASSSTWTGNQPQHF. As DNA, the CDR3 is TGTGCCAGCAGTAGCACTTGGACAGGCAATCAGCCCCAGCATTTT.

DNA of the CDR3: TGTGCCAGCAGCGTAGAACCGTCCCCAGCCTACGAGCAGTACTTC. Its protein is CASSVEPSPAYEQYF. The gene calls are TRBV9 and TRBJ2-7; D ambiguous. The CDR3 length is 15 residues. CDR1 and CDR2 (germline): SGDLS, YYNGEE. V shed 0 bases and J shed 2 bases, with 12 bases lying between them.

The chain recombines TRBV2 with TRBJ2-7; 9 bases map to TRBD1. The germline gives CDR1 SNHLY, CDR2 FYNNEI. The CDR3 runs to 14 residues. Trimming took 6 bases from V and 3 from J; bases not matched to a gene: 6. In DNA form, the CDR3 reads TGTGCCAGCAGCGACAGGGGGACCCTCTACGAGCAGTACTTC. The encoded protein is CASSDRGTLYEQYF.

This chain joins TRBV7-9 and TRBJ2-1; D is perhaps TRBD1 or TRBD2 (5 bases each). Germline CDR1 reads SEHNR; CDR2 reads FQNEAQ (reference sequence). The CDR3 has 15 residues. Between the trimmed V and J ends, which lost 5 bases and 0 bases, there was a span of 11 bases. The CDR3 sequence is CASSAEGSSYNEQFF. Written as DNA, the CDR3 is TGTGCCAGCAGCGCAGAGGGGAGCTCCTACAATGAGCAGTTCTTC.

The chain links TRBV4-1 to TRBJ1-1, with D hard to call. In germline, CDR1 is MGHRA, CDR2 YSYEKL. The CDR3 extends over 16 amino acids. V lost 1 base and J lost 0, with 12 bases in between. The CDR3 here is CASSQVFGQVNTEAFF. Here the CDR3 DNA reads TGCGCCAGCAGCCAAGTCTTCGGCCAGGTGAACACTGAAGCTTTCTTT.

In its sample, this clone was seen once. The chain's CDR3 is CASSDSAGAAFF. CDR3 nucleotides: TGTGCCAGCAGTGATTCGGCGGGGGCTGCTTTCTTT. The chain recombines TRBV2 with TRBJ1-1, with D perhaps TRBD1 (6 bases). The germline V gene encodes CDR1 SNHLY and CDR2 FYNNEI. Trimming took off 3 bases at V and 11 bases at J, with 13 bases between the two ends. CDR3 length: 12 residues.

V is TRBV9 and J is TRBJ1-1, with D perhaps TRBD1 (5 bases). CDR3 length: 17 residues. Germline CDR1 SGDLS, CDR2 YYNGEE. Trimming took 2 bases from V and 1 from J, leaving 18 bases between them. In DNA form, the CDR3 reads TGTGCCAGCAGCGTTTCGAAGGGGATGATAGGGAACACTGAAGCTTTCTTT. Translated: CASSVSKGMIGNTEAFF.

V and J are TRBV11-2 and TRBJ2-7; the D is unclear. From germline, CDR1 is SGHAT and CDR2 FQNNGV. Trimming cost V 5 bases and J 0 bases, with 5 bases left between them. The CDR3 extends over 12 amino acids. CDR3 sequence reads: CASSMDSYEQYF. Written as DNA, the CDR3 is TGTGCCAGCAGCATGGACTCCTACGAGCAGTACTTC. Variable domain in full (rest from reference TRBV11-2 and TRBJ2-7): EAGVAQSPRYKIIEKRQSVAFWCNPISGHATLYWYQQILGQGPKLLIQFQNNGVVDDSQLPKDRFSAERLKGVDSTLKIQPAKLEDSAVYLCASSMDSYEQYFGPGTRLTVT.

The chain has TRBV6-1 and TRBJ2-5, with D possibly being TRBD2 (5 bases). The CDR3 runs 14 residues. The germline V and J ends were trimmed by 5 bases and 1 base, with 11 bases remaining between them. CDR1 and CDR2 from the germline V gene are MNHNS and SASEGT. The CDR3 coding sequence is TGTGCCAGCAGTTATGGCGCGGGCCAAGAGACCCAGTACTTC. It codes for CASSYGAGQETQYF.

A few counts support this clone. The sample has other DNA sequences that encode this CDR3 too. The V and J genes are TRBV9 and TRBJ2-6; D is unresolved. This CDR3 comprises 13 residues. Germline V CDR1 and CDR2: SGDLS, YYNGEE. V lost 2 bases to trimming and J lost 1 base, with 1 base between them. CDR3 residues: CASSVSGANVLTF. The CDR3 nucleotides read TGTGCCAGCAGCGTGTCTGGGGCCAACGTCCTGACTTTC.

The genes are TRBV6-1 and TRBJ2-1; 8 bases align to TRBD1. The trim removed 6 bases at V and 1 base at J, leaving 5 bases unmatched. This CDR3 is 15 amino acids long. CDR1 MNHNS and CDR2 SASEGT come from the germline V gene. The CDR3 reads CASSSRDRSYNEQFF. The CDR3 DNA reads TGTGCCAGCAGCTCCCGGGACAGGTCCTACAATGAGCAGTTCTTC.

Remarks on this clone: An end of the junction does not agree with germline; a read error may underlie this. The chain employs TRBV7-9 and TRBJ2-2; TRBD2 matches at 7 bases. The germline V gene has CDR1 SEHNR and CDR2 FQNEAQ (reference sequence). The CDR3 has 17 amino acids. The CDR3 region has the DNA TGTGCCAGCATCTTACCGGGGAGGGCTCCCTTAACCGGGGAGCTGTTTTTT. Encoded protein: CASILPGRAPLTGELFF. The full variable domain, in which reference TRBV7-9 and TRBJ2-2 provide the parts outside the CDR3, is DTGVSQNPRHKITKRGQNVTFRCDPISEHNRLYWYRQTLGQGPEFLTYFQNEAQLEKSRLLSDRFSAERPKGSFSTLEIQRTEQGDSAMYLCASILPGRAPLTGELFFGEGSRLTVL.

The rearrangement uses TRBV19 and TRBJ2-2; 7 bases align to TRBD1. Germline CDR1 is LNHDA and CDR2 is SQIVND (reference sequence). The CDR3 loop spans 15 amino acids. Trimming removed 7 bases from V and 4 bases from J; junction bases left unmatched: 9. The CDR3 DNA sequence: TGTGCCAGTACCCAGACAGGGAGATCCACCGGGGAGCTGTTTTTT. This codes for CASTQTGRSTGELFF.

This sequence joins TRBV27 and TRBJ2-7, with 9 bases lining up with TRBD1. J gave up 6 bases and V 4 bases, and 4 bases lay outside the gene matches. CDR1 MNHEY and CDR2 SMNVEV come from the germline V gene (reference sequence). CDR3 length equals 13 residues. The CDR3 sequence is CASSWDRAIEQYF. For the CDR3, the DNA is TGTGCCAGCAGTTGGGACAGGGCAATCGAGCAGTACTTC.